Listed here is a single TCR beta chain. Its antigen is still unknown. These data are taken from a study of identical twins. Trimming cost V 1 base and J 4 bases, with 19 bases left between them. The CDR3 consists of 17 residues. Germline-derived CDR1 and CDR2 are LNHNV and YYDKDF (reference sequence). TCRdb reprocessed the 5' RACE reads with MiXCR, giving one entry per CDR3 protein. Seen here are 300,000 to 400,000 distinct CDR3 sequences, around 12% observed once, and the top ten hold 6% to 9%. Findings and caveats of the study: Memory repertoires showed no such pattern, whereas abundant cord blood beta clonotypes carried fewer insertions. Conclusions rested on cross-sectional statistics rather than following the same donors. Analyses of zero insertions could be partly confounded by invariant MAIT and iNKT cells.

In addition, the sample was reused for a study of yellow fever vaccine responses in identical twins.

Sequenced: CD8+ T cells sorted from blood. The chain uses TRBV15 and TRBJ1-1; the D gene is possibly TRBD1 (5 bases). The TCR comes from a woman aged 18-29 years in good health. CDR3 in amino acids: CATSRVGQGMAITEAFF. The DNA for the CDR3 is TGTGCCACCAGCAGAGTGGGGCAGGGAATGGCGATCACTGAAGCTTTCTTT.